The 23 T cell receptor beta chains below come from one sample, sequenced in a study of T cells in Graves' hyperthyroidism and ophthalmopathy. Amplification of TCR beta CDR3 regions was performed using RNA transcripts as template. The HTBI primer set served for first-round RT-PCR of the TCR CDR3. MiXCR, applied by TCRdb to the multiplex PCR reads, yields one record per CDR3 protein. In the table there are hundreds of thousands of distinct CDR3 sequences, less than 20% of which are singletons. Sample: blood. The receptors here all came from a man aged 40-55 years with Graves' ophthalmopathy.

There are a few counts of this clonotype. This chain uses TRBV6-2 or TRBV6-3 with TRBJ2-7, with D uncertain. The CDR3 totals 14 residues. Germline assignment: CDR1 MNHEY and CDR2 SVGEGT. Trimming took 10 bases from V and 1 from J, leaving 17 bases between them. The chain's CDR3 is CATIAVRGSYEQYF. CDR3 nucleotides: TGTGCCACCATTGCCGTCCGTGGGTCCTACGAGCAGTACTTC.

In this sample, this clonotype turned up many times. J is TRBJ2-1 and V is TRBV19; a possible D gene is TRBD2 (6 bases). The CDR3 spans 15 residues. V was cut by 0 bases and J by 8 bases, with 14 bases left in between. CDR1 and CDR2 from the germline V gene are LNHDA and SQIVND (reference sequence). Here the CDR3 reads CASSIDGGSGDEQFF. The CDR3 bases are TGTGCCAGTAGTATAGACGGAGGGTCTGGGGATGAGCAGTTCTTC.

The sample holds many counts of this clonotype. The chain recombines TRBV2 with TRBJ1-2, with TRBD1 matching over 9 bases. Trimming removed 6 bases from V and 5 bases from J; junction bases left unmatched: 7. The CDR3 runs to 14 residues. Germline CDR1 reads SNHLY; CDR2 reads FYNNEI. The chain's CDR3 is CASRPLGQGYGYTF. The CDR3 DNA reads TGTGCCAGCAGGCCCTTGGGACAGGGATATGGCTACACCTTC. Drawing the rest from reference TRBV2 and TRBJ1-2, the complete variable domain is EPEVTQTPSHQVTQMGQEVILRCVPISNHLYFYWYRQILGQKVEFLVSFYNNEISEKSEIFDDQFSVERPDGSNFTLKIRSTKLEDSAMYFCASRPLGQGYGYTFGSGTRLTVV.

Notes on this clonotype: With a much larger clone just one base away, this may be a read error. V usage is TRBV6-5 and J usage is TRBJ1-2, with 7 nucleotides matching TRBD1. This CDR3 is built from 14 residues. Germline V gene data show CDR1 as MNHEY and CDR2 as SVGAGI. CDR3 DNA sequence: TGTGCCAGCAGTTCCCGGGACAGACCCTATAGCTACACCTTC. This codes for CASSSRDRPYSYTF.

The V call is TRBV6-2 or TRBV6-3, the J call TRBJ2-7; D uncertain. The CDR3 is made up of 13 amino acids. The V end lost 6 bases, the J end lost 0 bases, and 9 bases lay between the germline ends. Germline CDR1 reads MNHEY; CDR2 reads SVGEGT. The CDR3 protein is CASSQLSSYEQYF. For the CDR3, the DNA is TGTGCCAGCAGCCAACTAAGCTCCTACGAGCAGTACTTC.

This clonotype has a handful of counts. This chain uses TRBV12-3 or TRBV12-4 with TRBJ2-4; tentative D call: TRBD1 (6 bases). The CDR3 covers 16 residues. V dropped 8 bases and J dropped 0 bases, with 17 bases sitting between them. CDR3 region: CASGLRQGLAKNIQYF. DNA of the CDR3: TGTGCCAGCGGACTGCGGCAGGGGCTAGCCAAAAACATTCAGTACTTC.

This clonotype was picked up many times. The chain combines TRBV28 with TRBJ1-2; TRBD1 aligns across 10 bases. The CDR3 has 13 residues. Trimming took 4 bases from V and 6 from J; bases not matched to a gene: 2. Per germline, CDR1 MDHEN and CDR2 SYDVKM. This chain's CDR3 is CASSWGQGNGYTF. As DNA, the CDR3 is TGTGCCAGCAGTTGGGGACAGGGGAATGGCTACACCTTC.

The chain recombines TRBV7-9 with TRBJ2-3, with TRBD1 matching 7 bases. This CDR3 region has 15 residues. V was clipped by 6 bases and J by 3 bases; unmatched bases: 9. Germline CDR1 SEHNR, CDR2 FQNEAQ (reference sequence). The CDR3 protein is CASSTDREGTDTQYF. The CDR3 bases are TGTGCCAGCAGTACAGACAGGGAAGGGACAGATACGCAGTATTTT.

This clonotype was observed many times. The chain joins TRBV6-1 to TRBJ1-2, with a tentative D call TRBD1 (5 bases). V was cut by 0 bases and J by 6 bases, with 17 bases left in between. The CDR3 is 16 residues long. Germline CDR1 is MNHNS and CDR2 is SASEGT. CDR3 protein: CASSEAGRGSLHGYTF. The CDR3 coding sequence is TGTGCCAGCAGTGAAGCGGGAAGGGGTTCCCTCCATGGCTACACCTTC.

This clonotype was seen only a few times. The rearrangement joins TRBV6-5 to TRBJ2-2, with unresolved D. Germline V gene data show CDR1 as MNHEY and CDR2 as SVGAGI. The ends were cut back, 0 bases at V and 3 bases at J, with 8 bases in the middle. The CDR3 sequence is 15 residues long. The CDR3 loop reads CASSYSGKHTGELFF. DNA for the CDR3: TGTGCCAGCAGTTACTCGGGGAAGCACACCGGGGAGCTGTTTTTT.

The sample holds one count of this clonotype. This rearrangement joins TRBV27 to TRBJ2-1; 10 bases align to TRBD1. Germline V gives CDR1 MNHEY, CDR2 SMNVEV (reference sequence). This CDR3 contains 15 residues. With V trimmed by 3 bases and J by 8 bases, 7 bases remained unmatched. The CDR3 is CASSFRGQGLYEQFF. CDR3 sequence (DNA): TGTGCCAGCAGTTTTCGGGGACAGGGGCTCTATGAGCAGTTCTTC.

This clonotype was observed at least ten times. The gene calls are TRBV7-2 and TRBJ2-7; D is possibly TRBD1 (5 bases). Germline assignment: CDR1 SGHTA and CDR2 FQGNSA. Trimming pared 4 bases from V and 6 bases from J, leaving 10 bases between. The CDR3 length is 12 residues. CDR3 region: CASSSDSSEQYF. CDR3 nucleotides: TGTGCCAGCAGCTCCGACAGCTCCGAGCAGTACTTC.

V and J are TRBV11-1 and TRBJ2-4; D not resolved. Trimming left V 0 bases short and J 4 bases short, with 7 bases between. The CDR3 totals 14 residues. CDR1 is SGHAT, CDR2 FQDESV, per germline (reference sequence). DNA of the CDR3: TGTGCCAGCAGCTTAGCGAGAGAAAAAAACATTCAGTACTTC. This translates into CASSLAREKNIQYF.

The chain carries TRBV6-2 or TRBV6-3 and TRBJ2-7, with TRBD1 matching over 9 bases. Per the germline V gene, CDR1 is MNHEY and CDR2 is SVGEGT. This CDR3 region has 13 residues. V shed 10 bases and J 5 bases; nucleotides not matched to a gene: 9. The DNA of the CDR3 is TGTGCCACCCCGGGACAGGGTGTCCACGAGCAGTACTTC. This encodes CATPGQGVHEQYF.

The rearrangement uses TRBV6-2 or TRBV6-3 and TRBJ1-5; 8 positions match TRBD1. The CDR3 runs to 15 residues. Trimming took 3 bases from V and 4 from J; bases not matched to a gene: 5. Germline assignment: CDR1 MNHEY and CDR2 SVGEGT. This CDR3 reads CASSYSGTGNQPQHF. The CDR3 DNA reads as TGTGCCAGCAGTTATTCCGGGACAGGAAATCAGCCCCAGCATTTT.

This clonotype was observed many times. This sequence joins TRBV20-1 and TRBJ2-3; D gene unclear. CDR3 length: 14 amino acids. Germline V gives CDR1 DFQATT, CDR2 SNEGSKA (reference sequence). CDR3 coding DNA: TGCAGCGCACCGCCCTCATGGGGCACAGATACGCAGTATTTT. This sequence encodes CSAPPSWGTDTQYF.

This clonotype was observed a handful of times. The CDR3 spells CASSRRIEQFF. The CDR3 DNA reads as TGTGCCAGCAGTCGTAGAATCGAACAGTTCTTC. The chain combines TRBV28 with TRBJ2-1; unclear D gene. This CDR3 has 11 residues. The V gene lost 5 bases and the J gene lost 13 bases, with 12 bases spanning the gap. Germline V lookup: CDR1 MDHEN, CDR2 SYDVKM. Full variable domain (remainder filled in from reference TRBV28 and TRBJ2-1): DVKVTQSSRYLVKRTGEKVFLECVQDMDHENMFWYRQDPGLGLRLIYFSYDVKMKEKGDIPEGYSVSREKKERFSLILESASTNQTSMYLCASSRRIEQFFGPGTRLTVL.

This sequence joins TRBV12-5 and TRBJ1-5; 7 nucleotides line up with TRBD1. CDR3 length: 18 amino acids. Germline assignment: CDR1 LGHNT and CDR2 FRNRAP. V lost 2 bases to trimming and J lost 7 bases; unmatched junction nucleotides: 17. Here the CDR3 reads CASGLSPLGGTVPQPQHF. The CDR3 coding sequence is TGTGCTAGTGGTTTGTCACCTCTGGGGGGGACAGTACCACAGCCCCAGCATTTT.

The V and J genes are TRBV20-1 and TRBJ2-2; no clear D. V was pared by 0 bases and J by 14 bases, with 10 bases between. This CDR3 is built from 11 residues. CDR1 is DFQATT, CDR2 SNEGSKA, per germline (reference sequence). In DNA form, the CDR3 reads TGCAGTGCTAGAGAGGCCACGGACCTGTTTTTT. It codes for CSAREATDLFF.

This clonotype was observed a few times. The rearrangement joins TRBV27 to TRBJ2-5; 8 bases align to TRBD2. V lost 3 bases, J lost 5 bases, and 11 bases stayed unmatched. Germline assignment: CDR1 MNHEY and CDR2 SMNVEV (reference sequence). CDR3 size: 16 residues. The CDR3 protein is CASSLGASGFGETQYF. In DNA form, the CDR3 reads TGTGCCAGCAGTTTGGGGGCTAGCGGGTTCGGGGAGACCCAGTACTTC.

This clonotype was detected ten times or more. The V gene is TRBV28, the J gene TRBJ2-7; 8 positions match TRBD2. The trim removed 7 bases at V and 2 bases at J, leaving 10 bases unmatched. The CDR3 has 15 residues. The germline V gene encodes CDR1 MDHEN and CDR2 SYDVKM. CDR3 in DNA: TGTGCCAGCACCTCTCGTAGCGGGATCGCCTACGAGCAGTACTTC. The encoded protein is CASTSRSGIAYEQYF.

This clonotype was seen many times. The rearrangement joins TRBV2 to TRBJ2-3, with TRBD1 matching over 7 bases. V shed 6 bases, J shed 0 bases, and the junction held 3 bases outside the gene matches. This CDR3 is 14 amino acids long. The germline gives CDR1 SNHLY, CDR2 FYNNEI. CDR3 in amino acids: CASRNRGSTDTQYF. The DNA of the CDR3 is TGTGCCAGCAGAAACAGGGGTAGCACAGATACGCAGTATTTT.

This clonotype was seen more than once but under ten times. The chain is built from TRBV2 and TRBJ2-1, with TRBD1 identical over 12 bases. The CDR3 totals 15 residues. The germline CDR1 and CDR2 sequences are SNHLY and FYNNEI. J gave up 6 bases and V 6 bases, and 6 bases lay outside the gene matches. The CDR3 coding sequence is TGTGCCAGCAGACGGGGACAGGGGGCGTCCAATGAGCAGTTCTTC. Protein: CASRRGQGASNEQFF.